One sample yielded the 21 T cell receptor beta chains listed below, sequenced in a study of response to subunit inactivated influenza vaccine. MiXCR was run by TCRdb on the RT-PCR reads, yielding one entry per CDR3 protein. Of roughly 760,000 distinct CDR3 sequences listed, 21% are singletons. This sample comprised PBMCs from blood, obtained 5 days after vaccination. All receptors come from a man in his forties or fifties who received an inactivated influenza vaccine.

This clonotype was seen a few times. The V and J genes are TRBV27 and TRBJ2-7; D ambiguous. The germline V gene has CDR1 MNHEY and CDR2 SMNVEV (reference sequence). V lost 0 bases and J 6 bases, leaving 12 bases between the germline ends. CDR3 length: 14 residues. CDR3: CASSLSIFSVEQYF. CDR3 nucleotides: TGTGCCAGCAGTTTATCGATTTTTTCGGTCGAGCAGTACTTC.

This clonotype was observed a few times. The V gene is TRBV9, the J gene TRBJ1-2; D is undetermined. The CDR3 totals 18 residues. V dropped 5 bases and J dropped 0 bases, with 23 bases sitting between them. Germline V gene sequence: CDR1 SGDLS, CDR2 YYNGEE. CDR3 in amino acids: CASSVSPGPEETNYGYTF. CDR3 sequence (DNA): TGTGCCAGCAGTGTGAGCCCCGGGCCCGAGGAAACTAACTATGGCTACACCTTC. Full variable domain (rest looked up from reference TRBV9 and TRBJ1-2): DSGVTQTPKHLITATGQRVTLRCSPRSGDLSVYWYQQSLDQGLQFLIQYYNGEERAKGNILERFSAQQFPDLHSELNLSSLELGDSALYFCASSVSPGPEETNYGYTFGSGTRLTVV.

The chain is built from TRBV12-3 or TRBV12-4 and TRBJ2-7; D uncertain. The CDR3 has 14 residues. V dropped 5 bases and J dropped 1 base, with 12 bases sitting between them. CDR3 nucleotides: TGTGCCAGCAGTCTTGAAACCGGGTCCTACGAGCAGTACTTC. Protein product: CASSLETGSYEQYF.

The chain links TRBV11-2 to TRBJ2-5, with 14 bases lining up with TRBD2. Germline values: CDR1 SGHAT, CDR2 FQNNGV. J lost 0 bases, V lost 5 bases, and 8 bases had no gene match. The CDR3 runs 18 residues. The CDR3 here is CASSPGLAGALYQETQYF. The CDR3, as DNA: TGTGCCAGCAGCCCGGGACTAGCGGGAGCGCTTTACCAAGAGACCCAGTACTTC.

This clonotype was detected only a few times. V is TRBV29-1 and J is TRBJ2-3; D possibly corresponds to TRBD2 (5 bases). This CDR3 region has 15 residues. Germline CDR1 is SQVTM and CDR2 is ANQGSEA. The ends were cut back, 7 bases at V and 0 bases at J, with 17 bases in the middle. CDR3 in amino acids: CSGRWRHPSTDTQYF. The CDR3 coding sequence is TGCAGCGGGCGGTGGAGGCACCCTAGCACAGATACGCAGTATTTT.

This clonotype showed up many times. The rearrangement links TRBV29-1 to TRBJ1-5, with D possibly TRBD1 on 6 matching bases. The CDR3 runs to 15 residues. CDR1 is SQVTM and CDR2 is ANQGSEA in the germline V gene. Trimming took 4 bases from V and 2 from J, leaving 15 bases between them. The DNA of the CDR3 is TGCAGCGTTGGCGGGGGCAGGGGAGGCAATCAGCCCCAGCATTTT. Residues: CSVGGGRGGNQPQHF. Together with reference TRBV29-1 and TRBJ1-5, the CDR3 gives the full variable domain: SAVISQKPSRDICQRGTSLTIQCQVDSQVTMMFWYRQQPGQSLTLIATANQGSEATYESGFVIDKFPISRPNLTFSTLTVSNMSPEDSSIYLCSVGGGRGGNQPQHFGDGTRLSIL.

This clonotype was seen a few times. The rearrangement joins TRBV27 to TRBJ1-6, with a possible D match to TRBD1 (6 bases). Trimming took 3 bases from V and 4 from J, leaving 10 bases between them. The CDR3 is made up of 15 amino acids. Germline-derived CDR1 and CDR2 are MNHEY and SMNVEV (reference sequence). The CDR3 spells CASSFVQGYNSPLHF. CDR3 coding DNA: TGTGCCAGCAGTTTCGTACAGGGTTATAATTCACCCCTCCACTTT.

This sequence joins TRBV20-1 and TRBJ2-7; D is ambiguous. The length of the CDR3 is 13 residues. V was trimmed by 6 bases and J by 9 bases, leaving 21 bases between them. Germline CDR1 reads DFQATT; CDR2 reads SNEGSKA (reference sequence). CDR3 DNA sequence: TGCAGTGCAATAAGGCAGGCCCCCACGGGGCAGTACTTC. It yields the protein CSAIRQAPTGQYF.

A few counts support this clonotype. The CDR3 coding sequence is TGCAGTGCTGAACGCCGGGACCACGGAACTGAAGCTTTCTTT. Its protein is CSAERRDHGTEAFF. This chain joins TRBV20-1 and TRBJ1-1, with D possibly matching TRBD1 (5 bases). Germline V gene lookup returns CDR1 DFQATT and CDR2 SNEGSKA (reference sequence). The CDR3 totals 14 residues. V was shortened by 5 bases and J by 5 bases, with 18 bases between the two germline ends.

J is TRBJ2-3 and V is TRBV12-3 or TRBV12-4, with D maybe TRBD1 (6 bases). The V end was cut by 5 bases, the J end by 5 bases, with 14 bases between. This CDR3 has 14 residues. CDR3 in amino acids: CASSDIRDKDTQYF. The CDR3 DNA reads TGTGCCAGCAGTGACATCCGGGACAAAGATACGCAGTATTTT.

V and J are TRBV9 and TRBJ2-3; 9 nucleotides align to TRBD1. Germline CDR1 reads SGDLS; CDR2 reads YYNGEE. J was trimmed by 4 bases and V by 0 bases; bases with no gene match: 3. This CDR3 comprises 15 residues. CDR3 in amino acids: CASSVVGQGADTQYF. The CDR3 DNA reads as TGTGCCAGCAGCGTAGTGGGACAGGGCGCAGATACGCAGTATTTT.

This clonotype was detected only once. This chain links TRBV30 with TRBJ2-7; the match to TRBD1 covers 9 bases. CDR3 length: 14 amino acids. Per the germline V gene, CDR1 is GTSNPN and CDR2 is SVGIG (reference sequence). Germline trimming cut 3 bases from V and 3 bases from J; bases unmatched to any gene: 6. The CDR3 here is CAWSAGTGFYEQYF. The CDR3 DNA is TGTGCCTGGAGCGCCGGGACAGGGTTCTACGAGCAGTACTTC. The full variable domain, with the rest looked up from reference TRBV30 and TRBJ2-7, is SQTIHQWPATLVQPVGSPLSLECTVEGTSNPNLYWYRQAAGRGLQLLFYSVGIGQISSEVPQNLSASRPQDRQFILSSKKLLLSDSGFYLCAWSAGTGFYEQYFGPGTRLTVT.

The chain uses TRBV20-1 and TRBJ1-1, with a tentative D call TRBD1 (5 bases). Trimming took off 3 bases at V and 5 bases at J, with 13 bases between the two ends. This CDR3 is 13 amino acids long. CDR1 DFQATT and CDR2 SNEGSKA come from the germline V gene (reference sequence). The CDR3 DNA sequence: TGCAGTGCTAGGACAGCGGGAGGGACTGAAGCTTTCTTT. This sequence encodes CSARTAGGTEAFF.

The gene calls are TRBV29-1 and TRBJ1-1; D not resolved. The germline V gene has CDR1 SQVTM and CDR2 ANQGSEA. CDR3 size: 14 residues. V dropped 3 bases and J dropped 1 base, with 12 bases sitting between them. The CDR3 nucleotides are TGCAGCGTTGATGGTCGGCGAGAGAACACTGAAGCTTTCTTT. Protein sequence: CSVDGRRENTEAFF.

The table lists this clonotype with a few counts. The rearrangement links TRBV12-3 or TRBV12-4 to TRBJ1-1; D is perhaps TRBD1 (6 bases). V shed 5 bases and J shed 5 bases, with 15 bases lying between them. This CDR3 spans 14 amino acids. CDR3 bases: TGTGCCAGCAGTAGACAGGCCTTAGGGACTGAAGCTTTCTTT. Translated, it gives CASSRQALGTEAFF.

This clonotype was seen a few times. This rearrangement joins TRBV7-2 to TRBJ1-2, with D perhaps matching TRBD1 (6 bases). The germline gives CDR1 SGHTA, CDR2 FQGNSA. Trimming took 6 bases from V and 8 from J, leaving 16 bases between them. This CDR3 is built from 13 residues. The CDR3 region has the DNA TGTGCCAGCAGGCCCAGGGACACCTACGGCTACACCTTC. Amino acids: CASRPRDTYGYTF.

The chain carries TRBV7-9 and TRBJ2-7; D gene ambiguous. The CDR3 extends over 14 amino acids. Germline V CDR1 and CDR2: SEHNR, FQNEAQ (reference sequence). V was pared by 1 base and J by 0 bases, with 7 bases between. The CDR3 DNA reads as TGTGCCAGCAGCTTAGGGGTGGTCTCCTACGAGCAGTACTTC. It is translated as CASSLGVVSYEQYF. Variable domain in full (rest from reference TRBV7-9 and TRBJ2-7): DTGVSQNPRHKITKRGQNVTFRCDPISEHNRLYWYRQTLGQGPEFLTYFQNEAQLEKSRLLSDRFSAERPKGSFSTLEIQRTEQGDSAMYLCASSLGVVSYEQYFGPGTRLTVT.

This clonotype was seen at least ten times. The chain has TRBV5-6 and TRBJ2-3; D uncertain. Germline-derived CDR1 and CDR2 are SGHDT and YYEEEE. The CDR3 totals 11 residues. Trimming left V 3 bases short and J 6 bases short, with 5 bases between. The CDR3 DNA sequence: TGTGCCAGCAGCTACGCGGATACGCAGTATTTT. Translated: CASSYADTQYF.

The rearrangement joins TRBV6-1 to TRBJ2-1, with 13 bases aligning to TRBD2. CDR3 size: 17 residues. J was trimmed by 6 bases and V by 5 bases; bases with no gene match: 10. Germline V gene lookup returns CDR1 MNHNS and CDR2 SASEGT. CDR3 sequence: CASSPDRGLAGFNEQFF. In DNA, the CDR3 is TGTGCCAGCAGTCCGGACCGGGGACTAGCGGGATTCAATGAGCAGTTCTTC.

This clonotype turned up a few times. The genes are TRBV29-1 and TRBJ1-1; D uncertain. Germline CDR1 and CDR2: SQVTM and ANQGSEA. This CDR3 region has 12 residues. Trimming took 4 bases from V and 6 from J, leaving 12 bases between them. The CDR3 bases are TGCAGCGTTGTAGGGTACCTCTCTGAAGCTTTCTTT. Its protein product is CSVVGYLSEAFF.

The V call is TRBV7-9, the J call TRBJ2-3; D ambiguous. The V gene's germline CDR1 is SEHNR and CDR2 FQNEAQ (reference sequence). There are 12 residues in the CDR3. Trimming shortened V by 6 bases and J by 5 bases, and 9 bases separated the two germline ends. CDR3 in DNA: TGTGCCAGCAGACTACTCGGAGATACGCAGTATTTT. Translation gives CASRLLGDTQYF. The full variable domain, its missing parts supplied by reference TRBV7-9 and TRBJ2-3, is DTGVSQNPRHKITKRGQNVTFRCDPISEHNRLYWYRQTLGQGPEFLTYFQNEAQLEKSRLLSDRFSAERPKGSFSTLEIQRTEQGDSAMYLCASRLLGDTQYFGPGTRLTVL.